Below, one TCR beta chain is given with its context. The data were obtained in a study of T cells in localized non-small cell lung cancer. The repertoire was sequenced with immunoSEQ multiplex PCR; TCRdb's copy has only in-frame clones and lacks some. The table includes about 52,000 clones, about 87% detected once. In germline, CDR1 is MNHNS, CDR2 SASEGT. With 1 base clipped from V and 8 bases from J, the junction kept 5 bases outside the gene matches. The CDR3 runs to 15 residues. The chain employs TRBV6-1 and TRBJ1-2; 12 nucleotides match TRBD1. The TCR originated in a female donor with stage II lung adenocarcinoma. Here the sequenced sample was PBMCs, taken before any cancer treatment. As DNA, the CDR3 is TGTGCCAGCAGTGAAGAAGGGACAGGGGGCGCGGGCTACACCTTC. Translated: CASSEEGTGGAGYTF.